The 14 T cell receptor beta chains below all came from one sample that was sequenced in a study of cytomegalovirus exposure and HLA in healthy donors. PCR amplification relied on 60 Vbeta primers (plus 13 Jbeta primers). Repertoires were generated with immunoSEQ multiplex PCR, while TCRdb's copy carries only in-frame clones and drops some. The sample shows 150,000 to 200,000 clones, roughly 74% of them seen only once. Specimen: PBMCs. The receptors originated from a woman in her twenties or thirties in good health and CMV-seropositive.

The V call is TRBV2, the J call TRBJ2-7; 9 positions match TRBD1. Per the germline V gene, CDR1 is SNHLY and CDR2 is FYNNEI. CDR3 length: 14 amino acids. V lost 7 bases and J lost 6; bases outside the gene matches: 10. The CDR3 reads CASITGGSLTEQYF. In DNA form, the CDR3 reads TGTGCCAGCATAACAGGGGGCTCCCTCACCGAGCAGTACTTC.

The V call is TRBV18, the J call TRBJ2-7; maybe TRBD2 (6 bases). This CDR3 region has 15 residues. V was pared by 0 bases and J by 3 bases, with 12 bases between. CDR1 KGHSH and CDR2 LQKENI come from the germline V gene. The CDR3 coding sequence is TGTGCCAGCTCACCACCCCAGCGGGCCATCTACGAGCAGTACTTC. It yields the protein CASSPPQRAIYEQYF.

This rearrangement joins TRBV5-1 to TRBJ2-1; D may be TRBD1 (6 bases). The length of the CDR3 is 17 residues. Germline values: CDR1 SGHRS, CDR2 YFSETQ. Trimming cost V 0 bases and J 4 bases, with 17 bases left between them. CDR3 sequence (DNA): TGCGCCAGCAGCTTGGACAGGGCAGGTAGGGTGTACAATGAGCAGTTCTTC. This encodes CASSLDRAGRVYNEQFF. Full variable domain (remainder filled in from reference TRBV5-1 and TRBJ2-1): KAGVTQTPRYLIKTRGQQVTLSCSPISGHRSVSWYQQTPGQGLQFLFEYFSETQRNKGNFPGRFSGRQFSNSRSEMNVSTLELGDSALYLCASSLDRAGRVYNEQFFGPGTRLTVL.

The chain combines TRBV7-2 with TRBJ2-3; 11 bases are shared with TRBD2. Germline CDR1 is SGHTA and CDR2 is FQGNSA. The ends lost 5 bases at V and 3 bases at J; junction bases unmatched: 7. The CDR3 extends over 16 amino acids. CDR3 residues: CASSARLAGLTDTQYF. DNA of the CDR3: TGTGCCAGCAGCGCCAGACTAGCGGGGTTAACAGATACGCAGTATTTT.

The rearrangement joins TRBV6-5 to TRBJ2-5, with TRBD2 matching over 8 bases. V was clipped by 10 bases and J by 4 bases; unmatched bases: 5. Germline V gene lookup returns CDR1 MNHEY and CDR2 SVGAGI. The CDR3 spans 12 residues. In DNA, the CDR3 is TGTGCCACCCGGCGGGGGGCAGAGACCCAGTACTTC. Amino acid sequence: CATRRGAETQYF.

The J gene is TRBJ1-2, the V gene TRBV5-1; a weak D match, TRBD1 (6 bases). This CDR3 contains 15 residues. Germline loops: CDR1 SGHRS, CDR2 YFSETQ. V lost 1 base, J lost 5 bases, and 15 bases lay in between. CDR3 protein: CASSLLLGGQYGYTF. The CDR3 DNA reads TGCGCCAGCAGCTTGCTCTTGGGGGGGCAGTATGGCTACACCTTC.

V is TRBV7-2 and J is TRBJ2-7; 9 positions match TRBD1. The trim removed 5 bases at V and 3 bases at J, leaving 5 bases unmatched. This CDR3 is built from 14 residues. Germline-derived CDR1 and CDR2 are SGHTA and FQGNSA. For the CDR3, the DNA is TGTGCCAGCAGCCTCATGACAGGGGGCTACGAGCAGTACTTC. Translated, it gives CASSLMTGGYEQYF.

CDR3 region: CATMGHRNTEAFF. As DNA, the CDR3 is TGTGCCACCATGGGACATCGGAACACTGAAGCTTTCTTT. V gene TRBV28 combines with J gene TRBJ1-1, with D tentatively TRBD1 (6 bases). CDR3 length: 13 residues. Per the germline V gene, CDR1 is MDHEN and CDR2 is SYDVKM. The V end lost 10 bases, the J end lost 1 base, and 13 bases lay between the germline ends. The full variable domain, in which reference TRBV28 and TRBJ1-1 provide the parts outside the CDR3, is DVKVTQSSRYLVKRTGEKVFLECVQDMDHENMFWYRQDPGLGLRLIYFSYDVKMKEKGDIPEGYSVSREKKERFSLILESASTNQTSMYLCATMGHRNTEAFFGQGTRLTVV.

The chain recombines TRBV5-6 with TRBJ2-7; the match to TRBD1 covers 7 bases. CDR1 SGHDT and CDR2 YYEEEE come from the germline V gene. The J segment lost 3 bases and the V segment lost 3 bases, leaving 3 bases of the junction unmatched. This CDR3 has 13 amino acids. CDR3 in amino acids: CASSWTGNYEQYF. CDR3 DNA: TGTGCCAGCAGCTGGACAGGTAACTACGAGCAGTACTTC.

The V call is TRBV27, the J call TRBJ2-2, with D possibly TRBD2 on 6 matching bases. Trimming left V 4 bases short and J 3 bases short, with 9 bases between. Germline CDR1 and CDR2: MNHEY and SMNVEV (reference sequence). The CDR3 is made up of 14 amino acids. The CDR3 nucleotides read TGTGCCAGCAGTTCATGGGGGGACACCGGGGAGCTGTTTTTT. Amino acid sequence: CASSSWGDTGELFF.

The gene calls are TRBV10-3 and TRBJ2-2, with a tentative D call TRBD1 (5 bases). V was clipped by 5 bases and J by 6 bases, with 7 bases between them. The CDR3 runs 12 residues. Germline CDR1 ENHRY, CDR2 SYGVKD. The CDR3 DNA sequence: TGTGCCATCAGTCAGGGCTCCGGGGAGCTGTTTTTT. It encodes CAISQGSGELFF.

J is TRBJ1-3 and V is TRBV7-9; no clear D. Germline CDR1 is SEHNR and CDR2 is FQNEAQ (reference sequence). CDR3 length: 14 amino acids. Trimming stripped 4 bases from V and 0 bases from J, with 7 bases between. CDR3 sequence reads: CASSSEFSGNTIYF. CDR3 coding DNA: TGTGCCAGCAGCTCCGAGTTCTCTGGAAACACCATATATTTT. The full variable domain, in which reference TRBV7-9 and TRBJ1-3 provide the parts outside the CDR3, is DTGVSQNPRHKITKRGQNVTFRCDPISEHNRLYWYRQTLGQGPEFLTYFQNEAQLEKSRLLSDRFSAERPKGSFSTLEIQRTEQGDSAMYLCASSSEFSGNTIYFGEGSWLTVV.

The gene calls are TRBV5-4 and TRBJ2-3; 7 bases map to TRBD1. Per germline, CDR1 SGHNT and CDR2 YYREEE (reference sequence). This CDR3 has 15 residues. V shed 5 bases, J shed 5 bases, and the junction held 11 bases outside the gene matches. The CDR3: CASRVLTGRKDTQYF. CDR3 bases: TGTGCCAGCAGGGTATTGACAGGGCGTAAAGATACGCAGTATTTT.

The chain joins TRBV6-1 to TRBJ1-1; D is unclear. V was shortened by 4 bases and J by 1 base, with 16 bases between the two germline ends. Per germline, CDR1 MNHNS and CDR2 SASEGT. The CDR3 has 16 residues. CDR3 residues: CASSAFRGASNTEAFF. CDR3 sequence (DNA): TGTGCCAGCAGTGCTTTTAGAGGAGCTTCGAACACTGAAGCTTTCTTT.